There are a few counts of the clone carrying this TCR beta chain. The antigen remains undetermined. Relapses following autologous stem cell transplantation were seen in all patients, with brentuximab vedotin exposure varying. The assay was immunoSEQ multiplex PCR, and TCRdb's table has in-frame clones only and misses some. The repertoire holds 21,000 or so clones, over 75% seen once, with roughly 16% in the top ten. V lost 6 bases to trimming and J lost 4 bases; unmatched junction nucleotides: 6. The CDR3 is made up of 15 amino acids. CDR1 is MNHEY and CDR2 is SVGAGI in the germline V gene. The data stem from a study of PD-1 blockade in classical Hodgkin lymphoma. Study-wide results and caveats: Diversity in CD4+ TCRs, unlike that measured in CD8+ TCRs, had risen significantly by C4D1.

The sequencing here drew on peripheral blood mononuclear cells (PBMCs), taken before the second cycle of nivolumab. The V call is TRBV6-5, the J call TRBJ1-5; 10 positions match TRBD1. This sequence was found in a human donor with classical Hodgkin lymphoma. CDR3 nucleotides: TGTGCCAGCAGATCCGGGACAGGGGAAAATCAGCCCCAGCATTTT. Translating it yields CASRSGTGENQPQHF.